Detailed here is one T cell receptor (beta chain). The sample belongs to a study of blood T cell repertoires in COVID-19. Profiling relied on immunoSEQ multiplex PCR, and the TCRdb table lists in-frame clones only, not all of them. There are approximately 220,000 clones in the sample; approximately 87% occur only once, and 6.2% lies in the top ten. Trimming removed 1 base from V and 9 bases from J, with 16 bases in between. The length of the CDR3 is 15 residues. Germline assignment: CDR1 LGHDT and CDR2 YNNKEL (reference sequence). Sequencing used peripheral blood. This chain uses TRBV3-1 (or the pseudogene TRBV3-2) with TRBJ2-1; tentative D call: TRBD2 (6 bases). The receptor's source is a man aged 60 to 75 who had recovered from COVID-19. The CDR3 DNA sequence: TGTGCCAGCAGCCAAGGAGGATGGGTCGGGGGTGAGCAGTTCTTC. Translation: CASSQGGWVGGEQFF.